A single sample is the source of the 10 T cell receptor beta chains below, sequenced in a study of cytomegalovirus exposure and HLA in healthy donors. Use of 60 Vbeta and 13 Jbeta primers characterized the PCR. The protocol was immunoSEQ multiplex PCR, while the TCRdb copy is restricted to in-frame clones and leaves out a portion. The table lists under 50,000 clones, 75% to 90% of them singletons. Input material: PBMCs. Receptors originate from a woman between 40 and 50 years old in good health and CMV-seropositive.

This chain uses TRBV2 with TRBJ1-5; 9 positions agree with TRBD1. This CDR3 has 16 amino acids. V trimming: 2 bases; J trimming: 7 bases; junction bases outside the gene matches: 9. Germline CDR1 and CDR2: SNHLY and FYNNEI. The CDR3 DNA follows: TGTGCCAGCAGTGAATTGGCGGGACAGGGATCCCAGCCCCAGCATTTT. Translated: CASSELAGQGSQPQHF.

This clone was seen more than once but under ten times. The chain carries TRBV5-6 and TRBJ2-2; unclear D gene. This CDR3 is built from 14 residues. Germline CDR1 is SGHDT and CDR2 is YYEEEE. V lost 1 base and J 1 base, leaving 5 bases between the germline ends. CDR3 coding DNA: TGTGCCAGCAGCTTGTCCGGGAACACCGGGGAGCTGTTTTTT. Residues: CASSLSGNTGELFF.

J is TRBJ1-2 and V is TRBV6-5; TRBD1 matches 7 bases. CDR1 is MNHEY and CDR2 is SVGAGI in the germline V gene. Trimming took 3 bases from V and 8 from J; bases not matched to a gene: 9. The CDR3 length is 14 residues. CDR3 nucleotides: TGTGCCAGCAGTTATTTCGCAGGGGGAGACGGCTACACCTTC. Encoded protein: CASSYFAGGDGYTF.

The J gene is TRBJ2-7, the V gene TRBV15, with D unresolved. Germline values: CDR1 LNHNV, CDR2 YYDKDF (reference sequence). The CDR3 totals 15 residues. V lost 0 bases to trimming and J lost 5 bases, with 14 bases between them. CDR3 loop: CATSRDPQYFHEQYF. The CDR3 DNA follows: TGTGCCACCAGCAGAGATCCTCAGTATTTCCACGAGCAGTACTTC.

The gene calls are TRBV29-1 and TRBJ1-1; no definite D call. Germline V gives CDR1 SQVTM, CDR2 ANQGSEA. Trimming pared 7 bases from V and 6 bases from J, leaving 9 bases between. There are 10 residues in the CDR3. For the CDR3, the DNA is TGCAGCGGGGCAGACGCTGAAGCTTTCTTT. It yields the protein CSGADAEAFF.

This clone was counted once. This chain uses TRBV18 with TRBJ1-1; weak D call: TRBD1 (5 bases). The CDR3 has 12 amino acids. The germline gives CDR1 KGHSH, CDR2 LQKENI. Trimming removed 5 bases from V and 5 bases from J, with 9 bases in between. Here the CDR3 reads CASSEGRTEAFF. CDR3 bases: TGTGCCAGCTCAGAGGGGAGGACTGAAGCTTTCTTT. The full variable domain, rest sourced from reference TRBV18 and TRBJ1-1, is NAGVMQNPRHLVRRRGQEARLRCSPMKGHSHVYWYRQLPEEGLKFMVYLQKENIIDESGMPKERFSAEFPKEGPSILRIQQVVRGDSAAYFCASSEGRTEAFFGQGTRLTVV.

V gene TRBV2 combines with J gene TRBJ1-1; D ambiguous. Looked up from germline, CDR1 is SNHLY and CDR2 is FYNNEI. The CDR3 is 11 amino acids. V was shortened by 7 bases and J by 0 bases, with 3 bases between the two germline ends. The CDR3 coding sequence is TGTGCCAGCACTTTGAACACTGAAGCTTTCTTT. This gives the protein CASTLNTEAFF.

This chain links TRBV7-2 with TRBJ1-1; the match to TRBD1 covers 7 bases. CDR1 is SGHTA and CDR2 is FQGNSA in the germline V gene. The CDR3 extends over 13 amino acids. V was clipped by 5 bases and J by 11 bases; unmatched bases: 11. The CDR3 reads CASSDLTGAKAFF. The DNA of the CDR3 is TGTGCCAGCAGCGATCTCACAGGGGCGAAGGCTTTCTTT.

This clone showed up just a few times. The chain is built from TRBV27 and TRBJ2-7; 10 bases line up with TRBD1. The CDR3 spans 15 residues. Germline V CDR1 and CDR2: MNHEY, SMNVEV (reference sequence). The junction had 10 bases not matched to a gene; V was cut back by 4 bases and J by 7 bases. CDR3 nucleotides: TGTGCCAGCAGTTCCCCCCGGGACAGGGGCTGGGAGCAGTACTTC. As protein: CASSSPRDRGWEQYF.

V and J are TRBV6-5 and TRBJ1-1, with 9 bases aligning to TRBD1. The CDR3 runs to 14 residues. Germline V gene sequence: CDR1 MNHEY, CDR2 SVGAGI. V shed 8 bases and J 4 bases; nucleotides not matched to a gene: 8. The CDR3 here is CASLNRGLSTEAFF. As DNA, the CDR3 is TGTGCCAGCTTGAACAGGGGGCTCAGCACTGAAGCTTTCTTT.